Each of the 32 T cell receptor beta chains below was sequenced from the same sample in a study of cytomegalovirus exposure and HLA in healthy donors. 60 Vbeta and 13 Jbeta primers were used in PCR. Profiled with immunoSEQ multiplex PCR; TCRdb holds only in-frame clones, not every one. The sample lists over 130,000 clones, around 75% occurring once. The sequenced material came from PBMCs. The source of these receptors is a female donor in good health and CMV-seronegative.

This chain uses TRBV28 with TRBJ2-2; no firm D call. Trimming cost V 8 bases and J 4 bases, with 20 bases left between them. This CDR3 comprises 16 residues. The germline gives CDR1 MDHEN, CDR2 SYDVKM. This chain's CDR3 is CASHRNWVTPTGELFF. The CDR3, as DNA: TGTGCCAGCCACCGCAATTGGGTGACACCCACCGGGGAGCTGTTTTTT.

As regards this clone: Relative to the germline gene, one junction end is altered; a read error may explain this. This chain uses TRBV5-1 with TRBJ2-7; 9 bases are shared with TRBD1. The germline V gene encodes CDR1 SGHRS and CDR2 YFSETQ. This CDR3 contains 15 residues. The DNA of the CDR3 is TGCGCCAGTAGCTCCGGACAGGGGAGCTCCTACGAGCAGTACTTC. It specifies CASSSGQGSSYEQYF. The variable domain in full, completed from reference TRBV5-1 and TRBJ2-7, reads KAGVTQTPRYLIKTRGQQVTLSCSPISGHRSVSWYQQTPGQGLQFLFEYFSETQRNKGNFPGRFSGRQFSNSRSEMNVSTLELGDSALYLCASSSGQGSSYEQYFGPGTRLTVT.

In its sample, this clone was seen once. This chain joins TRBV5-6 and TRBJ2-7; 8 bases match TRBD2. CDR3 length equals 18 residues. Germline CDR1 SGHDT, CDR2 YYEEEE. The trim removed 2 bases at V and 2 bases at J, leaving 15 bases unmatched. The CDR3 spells CASSFNPAGGMTPYEQYF. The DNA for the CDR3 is TGTGCCAGCAGCTTTAATCCTGCGGGAGGAATGACTCCCTACGAGCAGTACTTC.

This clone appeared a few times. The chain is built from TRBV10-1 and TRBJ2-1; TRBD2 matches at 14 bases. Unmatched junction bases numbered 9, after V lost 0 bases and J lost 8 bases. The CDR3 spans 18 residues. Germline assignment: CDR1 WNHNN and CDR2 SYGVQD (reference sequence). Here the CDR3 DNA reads TGCGCCAGCAGTGAGTCCGGCAGGGGACTAGCGGGAGTCGATGAGCAGTTCTTC. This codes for CASSESGRGLAGVDEQFF.

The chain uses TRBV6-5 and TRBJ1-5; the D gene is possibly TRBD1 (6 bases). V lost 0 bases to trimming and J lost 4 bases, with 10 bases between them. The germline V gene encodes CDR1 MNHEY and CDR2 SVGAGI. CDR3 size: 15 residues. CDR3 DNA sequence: TGTGCCAGCAGTTACTCGAGGACAGTTAATCAGCCCCAGCATTTT. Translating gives CASSYSRTVNQPQHF.

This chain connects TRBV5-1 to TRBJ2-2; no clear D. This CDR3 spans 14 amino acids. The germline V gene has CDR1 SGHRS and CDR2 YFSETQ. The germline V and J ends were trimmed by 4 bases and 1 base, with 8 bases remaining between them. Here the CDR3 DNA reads TGCGCCAGCAGCCTACGTGAGAACACCGGGGAGCTGTTTTTT. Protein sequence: CASSLRENTGELFF.

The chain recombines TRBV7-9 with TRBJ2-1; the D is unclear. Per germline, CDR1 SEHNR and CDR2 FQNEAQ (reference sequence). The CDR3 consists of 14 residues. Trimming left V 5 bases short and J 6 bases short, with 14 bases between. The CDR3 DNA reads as TGTGCCAGCAGCCCGTCTCAGGTTGGCAATGAGCAGTTCTTC. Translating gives CASSPSQVGNEQFF.

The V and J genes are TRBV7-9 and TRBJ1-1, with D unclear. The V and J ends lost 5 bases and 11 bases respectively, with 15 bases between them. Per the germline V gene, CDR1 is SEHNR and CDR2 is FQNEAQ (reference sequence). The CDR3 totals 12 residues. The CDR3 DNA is TGTGCCAGCAGCGCCGGGTTTGGGTGGGCTTTCTTT. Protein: CASSAGFGWAFF.

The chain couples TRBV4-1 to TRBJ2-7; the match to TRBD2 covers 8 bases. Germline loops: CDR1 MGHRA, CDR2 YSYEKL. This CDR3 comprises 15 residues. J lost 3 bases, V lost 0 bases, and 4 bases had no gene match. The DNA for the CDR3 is TGCGCCAGCAGCCAAGAGGCTAGCGGGCGCTACGAGCAGTACTTC. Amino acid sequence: CASSQEASGRYEQYF.

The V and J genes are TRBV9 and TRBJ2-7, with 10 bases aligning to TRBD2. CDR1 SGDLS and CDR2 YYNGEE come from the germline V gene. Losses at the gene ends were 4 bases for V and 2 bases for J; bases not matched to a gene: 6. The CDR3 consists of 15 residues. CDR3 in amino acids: CASSQTSGAAYEQYF. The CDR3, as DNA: TGTGCCAGCAGCCAAACTAGCGGGGCTGCCTACGAGCAGTACTTC. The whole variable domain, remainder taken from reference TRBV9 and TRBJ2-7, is DSGVTQTPKHLITATGQRVTLRCSPRSGDLSVYWYQQSLDQGLQFLIQYYNGEERAKGNILERFSAQQFPDLHSELNLSSLELGDSALYFCASSQTSGAAYEQYFGPGTRLTVT.

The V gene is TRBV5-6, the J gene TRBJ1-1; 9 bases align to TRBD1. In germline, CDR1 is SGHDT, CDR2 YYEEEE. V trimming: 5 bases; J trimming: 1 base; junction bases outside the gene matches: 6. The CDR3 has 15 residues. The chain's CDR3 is CASSSPGQGNTEAFF. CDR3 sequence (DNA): TGTGCCAGCAGTTCTCCGGGACAGGGGAACACTGAAGCTTTCTTT. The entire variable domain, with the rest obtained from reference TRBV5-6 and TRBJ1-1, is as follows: DAGVTQSPTHLIKTRGQQVTLRCSPKSGHDTVSWYQQALGQGPQFIFQYYEEEERQRGNFPDRFSGHQFPNYSSELNVNALLLGDSALYLCASSSPGQGNTEAFFGQGTRLTVV.

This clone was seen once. Here the CDR3 DNA reads TGTGCCAGCAGCGACGGACGGGGCTACGAGCAGTACTTC. This encodes CASSDGRGYEQYF. V and J are TRBV7-9 and TRBJ2-7, with D perhaps TRBD2 (5 bases). V was trimmed by 5 bases and J by 3 bases, leaving 11 bases between them. From germline, CDR1 is SEHNR and CDR2 FQNEAQ (reference sequence). The length of the CDR3 is 13 residues.

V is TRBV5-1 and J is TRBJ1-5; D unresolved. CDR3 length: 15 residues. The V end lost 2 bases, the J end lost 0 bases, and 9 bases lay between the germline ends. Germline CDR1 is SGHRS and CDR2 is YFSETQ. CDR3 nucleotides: TGCGCCAGCAGCTTACAGCCAAATAGCAATCAGCCCCAGCATTTT. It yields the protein CASSLQPNSNQPQHF.

The CDR3 DNA reads as TGTGCCAGCAGCGTAGTCGGTGGCGAGCAGTACTTC. Amino acid sequence: CASSVVGGEQYF. V gene TRBV9 combines with J gene TRBJ2-7; D is uncertain. V dropped 0 bases and J dropped 6 bases, with 7 bases sitting between them. CDR3 size: 12 residues. Germline assignment: CDR1 SGDLS and CDR2 YYNGEE.

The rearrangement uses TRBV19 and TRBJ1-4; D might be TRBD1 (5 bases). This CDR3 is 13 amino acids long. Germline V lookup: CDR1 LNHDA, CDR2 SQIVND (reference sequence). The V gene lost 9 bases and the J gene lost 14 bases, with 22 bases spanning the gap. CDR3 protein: CASTGDSGWRLFF. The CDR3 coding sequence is TGTGCCAGCACAGGTGACAGCGGGTGGAGGCTGTTTTTT. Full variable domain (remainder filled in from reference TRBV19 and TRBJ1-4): DGGITQSPKYLFRKEGQNVTLSCEQNLNHDAMYWYRQDPGQGLRLIYYSQIVNDFQKGDIAEGYSVSREKKESFPLTVTSAQKNPTAFYLCASTGDSGWRLFFGSGTQLSVL.

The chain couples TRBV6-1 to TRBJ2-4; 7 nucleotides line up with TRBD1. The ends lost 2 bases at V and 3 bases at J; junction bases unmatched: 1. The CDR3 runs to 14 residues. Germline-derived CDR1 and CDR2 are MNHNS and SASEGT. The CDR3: CASSEPGGKNIQYF. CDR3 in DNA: TGTGCCAGCAGTGAACCAGGGGGCAAAAACATTCAGTACTTC.

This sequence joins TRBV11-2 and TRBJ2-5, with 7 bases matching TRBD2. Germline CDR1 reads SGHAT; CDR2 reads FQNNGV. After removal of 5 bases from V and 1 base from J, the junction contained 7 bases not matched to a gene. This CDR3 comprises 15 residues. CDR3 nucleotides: TGTGCCAGCAGCCTTCCTAGCGGAGCCCAAGAGACCCAGTACTTC. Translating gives CASSLPSGAQETQYF.

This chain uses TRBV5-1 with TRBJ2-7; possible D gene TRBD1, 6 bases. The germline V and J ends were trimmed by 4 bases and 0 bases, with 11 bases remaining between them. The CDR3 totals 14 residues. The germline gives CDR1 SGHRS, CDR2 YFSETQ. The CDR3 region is CASSNSGDSYEQYF. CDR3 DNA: TGCGCCAGCAGCAATTCAGGGGACTCCTACGAGCAGTACTTC. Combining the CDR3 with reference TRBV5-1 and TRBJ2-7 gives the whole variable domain KAGVTQTPRYLIKTRGQQVTLSCSPISGHRSVSWYQQTPGQGLQFLFEYFSETQRNKGNFPGRFSGRQFSNSRSEMNVSTLELGDSALYLCASSNSGDSYEQYFGPGTRLTVT.

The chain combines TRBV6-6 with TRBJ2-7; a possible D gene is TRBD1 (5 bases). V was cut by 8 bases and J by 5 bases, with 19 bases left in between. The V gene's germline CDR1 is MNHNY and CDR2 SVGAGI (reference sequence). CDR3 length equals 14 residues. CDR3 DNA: TGTGCCAGCGTGTTAGGGCAGGTCAGGGACGAGCAGTACTTC. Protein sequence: CASVLGQVRDEQYF.

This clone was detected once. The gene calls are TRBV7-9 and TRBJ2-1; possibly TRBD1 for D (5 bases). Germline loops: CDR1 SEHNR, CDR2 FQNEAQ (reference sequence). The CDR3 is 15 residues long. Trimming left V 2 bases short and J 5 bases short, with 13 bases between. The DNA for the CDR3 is TGTGCCAGCAGCTTAATGGGGCAGGGAAACAATGAGCAGTTCTTC. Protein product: CASSLMGQGNNEQFF.

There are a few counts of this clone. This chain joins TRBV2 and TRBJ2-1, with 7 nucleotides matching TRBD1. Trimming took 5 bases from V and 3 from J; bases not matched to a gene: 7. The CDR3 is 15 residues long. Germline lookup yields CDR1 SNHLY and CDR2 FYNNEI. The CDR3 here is CASSRTGDRYNEQFF. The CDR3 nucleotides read TGTGCCAGCAGTCGAACAGGGGACCGCTACAATGAGCAGTTCTTC.

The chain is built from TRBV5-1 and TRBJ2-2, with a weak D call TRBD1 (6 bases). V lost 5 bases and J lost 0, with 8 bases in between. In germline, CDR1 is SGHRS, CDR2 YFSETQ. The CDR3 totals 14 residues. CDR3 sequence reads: CASRGASNTGELFF. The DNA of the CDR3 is TGCGCCAGCAGGGGGGCTTCGAACACCGGGGAGCTGTTTTTT.

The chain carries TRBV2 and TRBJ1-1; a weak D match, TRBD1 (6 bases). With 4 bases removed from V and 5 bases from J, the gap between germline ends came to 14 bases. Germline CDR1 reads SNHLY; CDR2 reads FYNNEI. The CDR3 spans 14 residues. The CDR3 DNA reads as TGTGCCAGCAGTGTGGGGGCAGGGGCTACTGAAGCTTTCTTT. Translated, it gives CASSVGAGATEAFF. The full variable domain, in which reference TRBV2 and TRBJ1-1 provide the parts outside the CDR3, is EPEVTQTPSHQVTQMGQEVILRCVPISNHLYFYWYRQILGQKVEFLVSFYNNEISEKSEIFDDQFSVERPDGSNFTLKIRSTKLEDSAMYFCASSVGAGATEAFFGQGTRLTVV.

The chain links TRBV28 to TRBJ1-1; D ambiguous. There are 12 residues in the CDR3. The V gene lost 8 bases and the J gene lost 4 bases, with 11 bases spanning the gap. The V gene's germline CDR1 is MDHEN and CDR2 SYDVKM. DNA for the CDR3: TGTGCCAGCGGGTTTGAGGGCACTGAAGCTTTCTTT. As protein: CASGFEGTEAFF.

Here the CDR3 DNA reads TGTGCCAGCAGCTCGAGCTCCTACGAGCAGTACTTC. It is translated as CASSSSSYEQYF. V usage is TRBV7-6 and J usage is TRBJ2-7; D uncertain. Trimming took 4 bases from V and 0 from J, leaving 4 bases between them. Germline assignment: CDR1 SGHVS and CDR2 FNYEAQ. The CDR3 is 12 amino acids.

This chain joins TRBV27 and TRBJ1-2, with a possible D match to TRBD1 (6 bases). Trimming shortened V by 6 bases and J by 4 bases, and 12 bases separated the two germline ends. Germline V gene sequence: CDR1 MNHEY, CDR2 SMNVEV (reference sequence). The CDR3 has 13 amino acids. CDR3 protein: CASRVAGAYGYTF. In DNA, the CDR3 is TGTGCCAGCAGGGTTGCGGGGGCCTATGGCTACACCTTC.

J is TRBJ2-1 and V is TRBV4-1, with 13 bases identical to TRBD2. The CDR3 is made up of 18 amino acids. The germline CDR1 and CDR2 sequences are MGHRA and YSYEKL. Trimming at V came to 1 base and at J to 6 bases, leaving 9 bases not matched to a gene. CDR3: CASSQVLPGTSGVNEQFF. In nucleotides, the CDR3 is TGCGCCAGCAGCCAAGTTCTTCCCGGGACTAGCGGGGTCAATGAGCAGTTCTTC.

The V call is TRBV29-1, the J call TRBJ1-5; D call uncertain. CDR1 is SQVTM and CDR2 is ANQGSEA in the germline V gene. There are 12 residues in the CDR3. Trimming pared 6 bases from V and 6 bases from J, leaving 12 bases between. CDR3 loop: CSVQKTGQPQHF. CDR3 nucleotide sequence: TGCAGCGTCCAGAAGACGGGTCAGCCCCAGCATTTT.

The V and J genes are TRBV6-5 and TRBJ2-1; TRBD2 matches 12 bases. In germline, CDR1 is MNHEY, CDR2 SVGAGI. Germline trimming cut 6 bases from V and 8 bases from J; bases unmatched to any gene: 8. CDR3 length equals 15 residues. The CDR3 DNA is TGTGCCAGCAGCCAACTAGCGGGAGGTTTCGATGAGCAGTTCTTC. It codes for CASSQLAGGFDEQFF.

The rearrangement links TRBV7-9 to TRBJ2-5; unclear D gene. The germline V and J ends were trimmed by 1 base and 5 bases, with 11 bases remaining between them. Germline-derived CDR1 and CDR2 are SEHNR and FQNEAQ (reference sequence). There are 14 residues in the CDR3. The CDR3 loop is CASSLVQVRETQYF. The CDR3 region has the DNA TGTGCCAGCAGCTTAGTCCAGGTTCGGGAGACCCAGTACTTC.

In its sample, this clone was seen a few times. CDR3 region: CASSLGSAESYEQYF. CDR3 bases: TGCGCCAGCAGCTTGGGTAGCGCTGAAAGCTACGAGCAGTACTTC. This chain uses TRBV5-1 with TRBJ2-7; perhaps TRBD2 as D (5 bases). The V gene lost 0 bases and the J gene lost 3 bases, with 13 bases spanning the gap. This CDR3 is built from 15 residues. Germline CDR1 SGHRS, CDR2 YFSETQ.

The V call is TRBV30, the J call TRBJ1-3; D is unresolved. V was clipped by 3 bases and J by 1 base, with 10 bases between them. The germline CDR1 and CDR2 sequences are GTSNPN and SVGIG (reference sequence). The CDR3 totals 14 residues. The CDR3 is CAWRRRISGNTIYF. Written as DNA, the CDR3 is TGTGCCTGGAGACGGCGGATATCTGGAAACACCATATATTTT.